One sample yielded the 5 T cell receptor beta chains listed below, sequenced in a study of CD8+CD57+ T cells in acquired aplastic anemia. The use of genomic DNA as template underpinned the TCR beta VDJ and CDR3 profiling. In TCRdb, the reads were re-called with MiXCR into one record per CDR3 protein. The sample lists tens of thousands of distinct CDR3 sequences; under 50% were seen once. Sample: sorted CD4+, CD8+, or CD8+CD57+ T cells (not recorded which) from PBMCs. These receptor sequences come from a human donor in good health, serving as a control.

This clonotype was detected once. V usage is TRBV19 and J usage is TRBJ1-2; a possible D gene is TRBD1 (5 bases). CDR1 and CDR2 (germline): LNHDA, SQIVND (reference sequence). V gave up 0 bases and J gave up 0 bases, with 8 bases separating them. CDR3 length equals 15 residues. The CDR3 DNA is TGTGCCAGTAGTATAGACGGGGGAGCTAACTATGGCTACACCTTC. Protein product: CASSIDGGANYGYTF.

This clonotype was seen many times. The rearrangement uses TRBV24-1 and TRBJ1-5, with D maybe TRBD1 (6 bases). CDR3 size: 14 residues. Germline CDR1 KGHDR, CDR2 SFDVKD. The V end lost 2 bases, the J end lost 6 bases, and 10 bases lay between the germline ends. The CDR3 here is CATSDSTGRQPQHF. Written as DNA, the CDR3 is TGTGCCACCAGTGATTCCACAGGGCGTCAGCCCCAGCATTTT.

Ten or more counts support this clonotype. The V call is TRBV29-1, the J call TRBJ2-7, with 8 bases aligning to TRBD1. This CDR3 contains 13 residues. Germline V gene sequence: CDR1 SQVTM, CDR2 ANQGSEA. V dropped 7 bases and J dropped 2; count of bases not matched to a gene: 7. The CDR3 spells CSAQGAGTYEQYF. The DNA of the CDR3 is TGCAGCGCGCAGGGGGCAGGCACCTACGAGCAGTACTTC.

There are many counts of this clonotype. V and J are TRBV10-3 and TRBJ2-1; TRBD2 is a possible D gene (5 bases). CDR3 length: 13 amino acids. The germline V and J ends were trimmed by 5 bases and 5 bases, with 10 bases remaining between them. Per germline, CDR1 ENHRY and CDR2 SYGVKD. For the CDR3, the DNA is TGTGCCATCAGTTTCACCGGGAACAATGAGCAGTTCTTC. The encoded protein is CAISFTGNNEQFF.

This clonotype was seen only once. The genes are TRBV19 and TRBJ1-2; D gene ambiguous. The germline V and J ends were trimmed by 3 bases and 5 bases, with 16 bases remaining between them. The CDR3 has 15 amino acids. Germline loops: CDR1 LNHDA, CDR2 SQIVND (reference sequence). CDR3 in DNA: TGTGCCAGTAGTATTAAAGAGGGTCGTGGGTATGGCTACACCTTC. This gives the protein CASSIKEGRGYGYTF.